This T cell receptor beta chain was captured by sequencing in a study of cytomegalovirus exposure and HLA in healthy donors. Study information: The Caucasian-associated ancestry cluster contained 65% to 85% of the 398 genotyped donors.

The CDR3 has 13 residues. J lost 4 bases, V lost 5 bases, and 4 bases had no gene match. Per germline, CDR1 SEHNR and CDR2 FQNEAQ (reference sequence). About this clone: Its target is unknown.

General study results and limits: Near-uniform donor sequencing depth was presumed by presence/absence analyses. Immune exposure was documented only through CMV serostatus. Listed as cytomegalovirus-associated were roughly 180 TCR beta chains.

The study ran its PCR with 60 Vbeta and 13 Jbeta primers. Here immunoSEQ multiplex PCR was the method, and the copy in TCRdb shows in-frame clones only, minus some. The data contain approximately 140,000 clones, about 83% of them seen just once; the ten biggest clones take up roughly an eighth. The chain has TRBV7-9 and TRBJ1-1; the match to TRBD1 covers 7 bases. The receptor was isolated from a man between 35 and 55 years old in good health and CMV-seropositive. Material for sequencing was PBMCs. The CDR3 region is CASSQGVGTEAFF. The CDR3 nucleotides are TGTGCCAGCAGCCAGGGGGTTGGCACTGAAGCTTTCTTT.